This T cell receptor beta chain was retrieved from a study of T cells after yellow fever vaccination. This CDR3 contains 13 residues. Germline assignment: CDR1 LNHDA and CDR2 SQIVND (reference sequence). Trimming cost V 4 bases and J 4 bases, with 10 bases left between them. Via MiXCR, TCRdb re-called the 5' RACE reads, giving one row per CDR3 protein. The table records 450,000 to 550,000 distinct CDR3 sequences, 20% to 25% of them present only once. The sample holds a few counts of this clonotype. The receptor was isolated from a man younger than 35 who received the YFV17D yellow fever vaccine. Sequences were derived from PBMCs, sampled about 21 days after the first yellow fever vaccination. V gene TRBV19 combines with J gene TRBJ1-2; D not certain. The CDR3 sequence: CASSTRQSYGYTF. The CDR3 DNA reads as TGTGCCAGTAGTACCCGGCAGTCCTATGGCTACACCTTC.